These 3 T cell receptor beta chains were all obtained from the same sample, sequenced in a study of T cell responses to AZD1222 COVID-19 vaccine. Sequenced by immunoSEQ multiplex PCR; TCRdb stores in-frame clones only, minus some. The sample includes approximately 170,000 clones, 94% of them seen just once. The source was peripheral blood, collected 28 days after the second AZD1222 dose. The receptors here all came from an adult who received the AZD1222 COVID-19 vaccine.

The chain combines TRBV18 with TRBJ2-7; D is possibly TRBD1 (5 bases). The CDR3 totals 13 residues. Deletions cut 3 bases from V and 5 bases from J, with 11 bases between. Germline CDR1 KGHSH, CDR2 LQKENI. CDR3 in amino acids: CASSPNDSDEQYF. In DNA, the CDR3 is TGTGCCAGCTCACCTAACGACAGTGACGAGCAGTACTTC.

V and J are TRBV14 and TRBJ1-1; tentatively, D is TRBD1 (5 bases). This CDR3 spans 15 amino acids. The V end lost 5 bases, the J end lost 4 bases, and 17 bases lay between the germline ends. The germline gives CDR1 SGHDN, CDR2 FVKESK. Here the CDR3 reads CASSTGRTMGTEAFF. As DNA, the CDR3 is TGTGCCAGCAGCACGGGACGGACTATGGGCACTGAAGCTTTCTTT.

The chain joins TRBV28 to TRBJ2-7; D might be TRBD1 or TRBD2, each matching 5 bases. Per the germline V gene, CDR1 is MDHEN and CDR2 is SYDVKM. Trimming pared 5 bases from V and 5 bases from J, leaving 13 bases between. The CDR3 length is 13 residues. CDR3 sequence reads: CASSQAGSHEQYF. DNA for the CDR3: TGTGCCAGCAGTCAGGCAGGGAGCCACGAGCAGTACTTC.